This T cell receptor beta chain is drawn from a study of Ad26.COV2.S vaccination and SARS-CoV-2 variants (dated by TCRdb to the early 2020s). Describing the broader study: Vaccine-arm donors were drawn from COV1001, a multicentre, randomized, double-blind, placebo-controlled phase I-IIa trial of Ad26.COV2.S in healthy adults. Dosing of Ad26.COV2.S was intramuscular, at either 5x10^10 or 1x10^11 viral particles, delivered as one shot or as two shots spaced 56 days apart. TCRbeta repertoire sequencing served as the tool for gauging how specific and how broad the SARS-CoV-2-reactive T cell receptors were following Ad26.COV2.S vaccination. The TCR-sequenced set comprised around 32 samples: some 19 Ad26.COV2.S vaccine recipients, 5 placebo recipients and 8 SARS-CoV-2 convalescent individuals. Trial participants were randomized into five groups of five: low-dose or high-dose Ad26.COV2.S given once or twice, or placebo on both occasions. Investigators remained blinded to trial group allocation during experiments and outcome assessment. Results and caveats for the whole study, not just this receptor: After vaccination, spike-specific CD8+ and CD4+ T cell responses were reported to show substantial breadth. It was noted by the authors that total T cell responses may have been underestimated by the TCR breadth and depth analyses. Vaccine and placebo recipients had comparable non-spike TCR breadth, which fits with the vaccine containing only spike. The study was not powered for comparison of responses between vaccine doses or regimens. Compared with placebo recipients, Ad26.COV2.S recipients showed higher spike-specific TCR breadth (P = 0.0014).

A note on this clone: There is no known antigen for this receptor. Base qualities are not provided; no much larger clone lies one nucleotide away.

The treatment or condition label on this specimen signifies: over 15 received Ad26.COV2.S at low or high dose, single or two shots; 5 received placebo; per-sample allocation not given. For vaccine and placebo recipients, repertoires were sequenced using samples collected on day 63 after the first injection. Cohort 1b enrolled about 25 adults aged 18-55 years at a single site in Boston, USA, between 29 July and 7 August 2020. Ad26.COV2.S was a replication-incompetent adenovirus type 26 vector that expressed a prefusion-stabilized SARS-CoV-2 spike protein derived from the original Wuhan strain. Sequences MGHRA (CDR1) and YSYEKL (CDR2) are obtained from the germline V gene. The CDR3 covers 15 residues, taking in both the cysteine and the phenylalanine. Only the CDR3 portion is preserved as DNA: 45 bases, with reading frame beginning at the first base. V sheds 5 bases and J sheds 1 base, leaving 12 bases between their ends.

The immunoSEQ Assay was used to sequence TCRbeta CDR3 regions. After extraction, genomic DNA underwent amplification by bias-controlled multiplex PCR, followed by high-throughput sequencing. For the original study's pipeline: To quantify the absolute abundance of each unique TCRbeta CDR3 region, sequences were collapsed and filtered. T cell fraction was estimated by normalizing TCRbeta template counts to usable DNA, with usable DNA measured through amplification of reference genes found in all nucleated cells. Repertoire TCRs were annotated as SARS-CoV-2-specific when V gene, CDR3 amino acid sequence and J gene were exactly matched to a known reactive TCR set. MIRA supplied the reference SARS-CoV-2 TCR set, which was filtered for enrichment in COVID-19-positive ImmuneCODE repertoires so that public or cross-reactive TCRs were removed. Using the MIRA antigens, annotated TCRs were further analysed by specific ORF or by position within an ORF. Breadth was defined as annotated unique rearrangements over total unique productive rearrangements; depth was the summed frequency of those rearrangements. TCR breadth was compared between groups using two-sided Wilcoxon rank-sum tests. What TCRdb holds here is the immuneACCESS table cut down to in-frame rearrangements. Part of the clones is not present; checked against another copy, under half of the missing clones reflect an unresolved V gene, and the others are unexplained. D and trimming were read from the DNA, whereas the V and J calls and clone size are those reported in that table. The sample records a few hundred thousand clones, about 80% of which are singletons. The top ten clones comprise around 7.3% of the sample.

The chain uses TRBV4-1 and TRBJ1-5, with an unclear D gene assignment. The sequence derives from a person between 18 and 65 years old who received the Ad26.COV2.S COVID-19 vaccine or a placebo. This sample comprised peripheral blood, obtained in a trial of Ad26.COV2.S vaccine versus placebo. DNA sequence: TGCGCCAGCAGCGACCAGGCTCTGAGCAATCAGCCCCAGCATTTT. It codes for CASSDQALSNQPQHF.